This is a list of T cell receptor beta chains from one sample in a study of blood T cell repertoires in COVID-19. Sequenced by immunoSEQ multiplex PCR; TCRdb stores in-frame clones only, minus some. The sample consists of some 83,000 clones, around 87% of them appearing once. Input material: peripheral blood. The source of these receptors is a man older than 75 with active or convalescent COVID-19. The CDR3 runs from the conserved cysteine through the conserved F or W. Each record gives: V gene, clone size, D gene, J gene, CDR3 DNA, CDR3 protein. A D gene is named only where the DNA matches it firmly. Not all rows give a size; the values are once, few, many and, for expanded clones, a class.

v_gene: TRBV5-1; abundance: .; d_gene: .; j_gene: TRBJ2-2; CDR3nt: TGCGCCAGCAGCGAGACTAGTGGATCGCACACCGGGGAGCTGTTTTTT; CDR3aa: CASSETSGSHTGELFF
v_gene: TRBV11-2; abundance: .; d_gene: .; j_gene: TRBJ1-1; CDR3nt: TGTGCCAGCATCCAATGGTCGAGGCGGGGTGAAGCTTTCTTT; CDR3aa: CASIQWSRRGEAFF
v_gene: TRBV19; abundance: .; d_gene: .; j_gene: TRBJ1-4; CDR3nt: TGTGCCAGTAGTATCTCCAGAAATGAAAAACTGTTTTTT; CDR3aa: CASSISRNEKLFF
v_gene: TRBV5-4; abundance: few; d_gene: .; j_gene: TRBJ2-3; CDR3nt: TGTGCCAGCAGACCGGGATTACAAAGCCATACGCAGTATTTT; CDR3aa: CASRPGLQSHTQYF
v_gene: TRBV7-2; abundance: few; d_gene: .; j_gene: TRBJ1-2; CDR3nt: TGTGCCAGCAGCTTACAGGGGACCTCTCCCTATGGCTACACCTTC; CDR3aa: CASSLQGTSPYGYTF
v_gene: TRBV2; abundance: .; d_gene: TRBD1; j_gene: TRBJ2-3; CDR3nt: TGTGCCAGCAGCAGGGGGCTCGGTAGTACGCAGTATTTT; CDR3aa: CASSRGLGSTQYF
v_gene: TRBV4-2; abundance: .; d_gene: TRBD2; j_gene: TRBJ2-1; CDR3nt: TGTGCCAGCAGCCAAGGCGGGGGGACCAATGAGCAGTTCTTC; CDR3aa: CASSQGGGTNEQFF
v_gene: TRBV6-5; abundance: once; d_gene: TRBD1; j_gene: TRBJ2-5; CDR3nt: TGTGCCAGCAAAAGGGACAGTCTTATAGGGGCGACCCAGTACTTC; CDR3aa: CASKRDSLIGATQYF
v_gene: TRBV18; abundance: once; d_gene: TRBD1; j_gene: TRBJ2-2; CDR3nt: TGTGCCAGCTCGCTGAGGACAGGGGAAACCGGGGAGCTGTTTTTT; CDR3aa: CASSLRTGETGELFF
v_gene: TRBV5-1; abundance: once; d_gene: TRBD2; j_gene: TRBJ2-1; CDR3nt: TGCGCCAGCAGCTACCCGTCGACTAGCGGGATGTATGAGCAGTTCTTC; CDR3aa: CASSYPSTSGMYEQFF
v_gene: TRBV20-1; abundance: .; d_gene: .; j_gene: TRBJ1-1; CDR3nt: TGCAGTGCTAGTGCCCGGACTTCTGAAGCTTTCTTT; CDR3aa: CSASARTSEAFF
v_gene: TRBV6-5; abundance: .; d_gene: .; j_gene: TRBJ1-2; CDR3nt: TGTGCCAGCGTCAGGGCGAACTCTAACTATGGCTACACCTTC; CDR3aa: CASVRANSNYGYTF
v_gene: TRBV5-6; abundance: .; d_gene: TRBD2; j_gene: TRBJ2-3; CDR3nt: TGTGCCAGCAGCTTGGGACTAGCGGGCACAGATACGCAGTATTTT; CDR3aa: CASSLGLAGTDTQYF
v_gene: TRBV28; abundance: .; d_gene: .; j_gene: TRBJ1-5; CDR3nt: TGTGCCAGCAGTCTGAGAGAGAGGTACCAGCCCCAGCATTTT; CDR3aa: CASSLRERYQPQHF
v_gene: TRBV6-5; abundance: .; d_gene: TRBD1; j_gene: TRBJ1-2; CDR3nt: TGTGCCAGCAGTTGGACAGGGGGTACGAAGGCGAATGGCTACACCTTC; CDR3aa: CASSWTGGTKANGYTF
v_gene: TRBV5-1; abundance: .; d_gene: .; j_gene: TRBJ1-5; CDR3nt: TGCGCCAGCAGCTTGGGGGAGAACAATCAGCCCCAGCATTTT; CDR3aa: CASSLGENNQPQHF
v_gene: TRBV7-9; abundance: .; d_gene: .; j_gene: TRBJ2-6; CDR3nt: TGTGCCAGCAGCAGCCAGGGAATGGACGTCCTGACTTTC; CDR3aa: CASSSQGMDVLTF
v_gene: TRBV19; abundance: .; d_gene: TRBD2; j_gene: TRBJ2-3; CDR3nt: TGTGCCAGTAGTATAAGTGCGGGAGGGCCTCTCATAAATACGCAGTATTTT; CDR3aa: CASSISAGGPLINTQYF
v_gene: TRBV5-1; abundance: .; d_gene: TRBD1; j_gene: TRBJ2-2; CDR3nt: TGCGCCAGCAGCACAGGACAGGGGAGCACCGGGGAGCTGTTTTTT; CDR3aa: CASSTGQGSTGELFF
v_gene: TRBV7-3; abundance: .; d_gene: TRBD2; j_gene: TRBJ2-1; CDR3nt: TGTGCCAGCAGCAAAGAACTAGCGGGAGGTCTAAATGAGCAGTTCTTC; CDR3aa: CASSKELAGGLNEQFF
v_gene: TRBV3-1/TRBV3-2; abundance: .; d_gene: .; j_gene: TRBJ2-1; CDR3nt: TGTGCCAGCAGCCAATACGAGGTATCGCCAGGGCATGAGCAGTTCTTC; CDR3aa: CASSQYEVSPGHEQFF
v_gene: TRBV28; abundance: .; d_gene: .; j_gene: TRBJ1-2; CDR3nt: TGTGCCAGCACCCTAGAGGGCACTAACTATGGCTACACCTTC; CDR3aa: CASTLEGTNYGYTF
v_gene: TRBV5-1; abundance: .; d_gene: TRBD1; j_gene: TRBJ2-2; CDR3nt: TGCGCCAGCAGCTTTATGACAGGGGTGTCTAGCGGGGAGCTGTTTTTT; CDR3aa: CASSFMTGVSSGELFF
v_gene: TRBV29-1; abundance: .; d_gene: TRBD1; j_gene: TRBJ2-1; CDR3nt: TGCAGCATCGAAGGGCAGGGGGCTTACAATGAGCAGTTCTTC; CDR3aa: CSIEGQGAYNEQFF
v_gene: TRBV3-1/TRBV3-2; abundance: .; d_gene: .; j_gene: TRBJ2-3; CDR3nt: TGTGCCAGCAGTTTTGTCGCGGCGGATACGCAGTATTTT; CDR3aa: CASSFVAADTQYF
v_gene: TRBV19; abundance: once; d_gene: .; j_gene: TRBJ2-3; CDR3nt: TGTGCCAGTGCCAGGGCTTCCCACACAGATACGCAGTATTTT; CDR3aa: CASARASHTDTQYF
v_gene: TRBV19; abundance: .; d_gene: TRBD1; j_gene: TRBJ1-5; CDR3nt: TGTGCCAGTAGTAGGTCGGGACAGGGGGAACAGCCCCAGCATTTT; CDR3aa: CASSRSGQGEQPQHF
v_gene: TRBV7-8; abundance: .; d_gene: TRBD1; j_gene: TRBJ1-6; CDR3nt: TGTGCCAGCAGTCCCGGGACAGTTAATTCACCCCTCCACTTT; CDR3aa: CASSPGTVNSPLHF
v_gene: TRBV29-1; abundance: .; d_gene: .; j_gene: TRBJ1-2; CDR3nt: TGCAGCGTTGCACTCGACCGGGGGGTTTATGGCTACACCTTC; CDR3aa: CSVALDRGVYGYTF
v_gene: TRBV28; abundance: .; d_gene: TRBD2; j_gene: TRBJ2-2; CDR3nt: TGTGCCAGCAGTTTGACTAGCGGGGGGGCGAACGGGGAGCTGTTTTTT; CDR3aa: CASSLTSGGANGELFF
v_gene: TRBV5-8; abundance: once; d_gene: .; j_gene: TRBJ2-2; CDR3nt: TGTGCCAGCAGCTTGGTGCGGTCCCCGAACACCGGGGAGCTGTTTTTT; CDR3aa: CASSLVRSPNTGELFF
v_gene: TRBV19; abundance: .; d_gene: TRBD2; j_gene: TRBJ2-1; CDR3nt: TGTGCCAGTAGGAGCGGGGGGACCAATGAGCAGTTCTTC; CDR3aa: CASRSGGTNEQFF
v_gene: TRBV28; abundance: .; d_gene: TRBD1; j_gene: TRBJ1-5; CDR3nt: TGTGCCAGCAGGCGGGGACAGGACTTCCATCAGCCCCAGCATTTT; CDR3aa: CASRRGQDFHQPQHF
v_gene: TRBV10-3; abundance: .; d_gene: TRBD2; j_gene: TRBJ2-3; CDR3nt: TGTGCCATCGAGGCGGGGGGGCTTACAGATACGCAGTATTTT; CDR3aa: CAIEAGGLTDTQYF
v_gene: TRBV4-1; abundance: few; d_gene: TRBD1; j_gene: TRBJ1-6; CDR3nt: TGCGCCAGCAGCCAAGCCGGGACAGGGTTTAATTCACCCCTCCACTTT; CDR3aa: CASSQAGTGFNSPLHF
v_gene: TRBV5-1; abundance: .; d_gene: TRBD1; j_gene: TRBJ2-2; CDR3nt: TGCGCCAGCAGCGGCGGACAGGGGGCGTGGATCGGGGAGCTGTTTTTT; CDR3aa: CASSGGQGAWIGELFF
v_gene: TRBV29-1; abundance: .; d_gene: .; j_gene: TRBJ1-1; CDR3nt: TGCAGCCCGGCCCGGTTGAACACTGAAGCTTTCTTT; CDR3aa: CSPARLNTEAFF
v_gene: TRBV10-1; abundance: .; d_gene: .; j_gene: TRBJ1-2; CDR3nt: TGCGCCAGCAGTGAGTCAGATGGCGGCGGCTACACCTTC; CDR3aa: CASSESDGGGYTF
v_gene: TRBV5-1; abundance: .; d_gene: .; j_gene: TRBJ2-1; CDR3nt: TGCGCCAGCAAGTTTGGGACACAACAGGAGAATGAGCAGTTCTTC; CDR3aa: CASKFGTQQENEQFF
v_gene: TRBV30; abundance: .; d_gene: .; j_gene: TRBJ1-2; CDR3nt: TGTGCCTGGAGTGTACCGTCTCCGGCGGGGAACTTAGACTATGGCTACACCTTC; CDR3aa: CAWSVPSPAGNLDYGYTF
v_gene: TRBV6-4; abundance: .; d_gene: .; j_gene: TRBJ2-1; CDR3nt: TGTGCCAGCAGTTCAACTAGTTTGGGTGAGCAGTTCTTC; CDR3aa: CASSSTSLGEQFF
v_gene: TRBV5-8; abundance: .; d_gene: TRBD1; j_gene: TRBJ2-1; CDR3nt: TGTGCCAGCAGCTTGGCAACCGGGACAGGGGGCTTGGATGAGCAGTTCTTC; CDR3aa: CASSLATGTGGLDEQFF
v_gene: TRBV15; abundance: .; d_gene: .; j_gene: TRBJ1-3; CDR3nt: TGTGCCACCAGCAGAGACAGGGGAGGAAACACCATATATTTT; CDR3aa: CATSRDRGGNTIYF
v_gene: TRBV7-8; abundance: .; d_gene: .; j_gene: TRBJ1-3; CDR3nt: TGTGCCAGCAGCTTATACAGCTCTGGAAACACCATATATTTT; CDR3aa: CASSLYSSGNTIYF
v_gene: TRBV19; abundance: .; d_gene: .; j_gene: TRBJ2-1; CDR3nt: TGTGCCAGTAGTTTTTTGGTCAACAACAATGAGCAGTTCTTC; CDR3aa: CASSFLVNNNEQFF
v_gene: TRBV11-2; abundance: .; d_gene: TRBD1; j_gene: TRBJ2-6; CDR3nt: TGTGCCAGCACCGGGACAGGGGCCTCTGGGGCCAACGTCCTGACTTTC; CDR3aa: CASTGTGASGANVLTF
v_gene: TRBV25-1; abundance: .; d_gene: .; j_gene: TRBJ2-3; CDR3nt: TGTGCGGCAGCGGGCCATGGTTTTGATACGCAGTATTTT; CDR3aa: CAAAGHGFDTQYF
v_gene: TRBV9; abundance: once; d_gene: .; j_gene: TRBJ1-2; CDR3nt: TGTGCCAGCAGCGCATGGACACCGAACTATGGCTACACCTTC; CDR3aa: CASSAWTPNYGYTF
v_gene: TRBV18; abundance: .; d_gene: .; j_gene: TRBJ1-6; CDR3nt: TGTGCCAGCTCACCAACACCAGAAGATTCACCCCTCCACTTT; CDR3aa: CASSPTPEDSPLHF
v_gene: TRBV30; abundance: few; d_gene: .; j_gene: TRBJ1-5; CDR3nt: TGTGCCTGGGGAACGCGGAGCAATCAGCCCCAGCATTTT; CDR3aa: CAWGTRSNQPQHF
v_gene: TRBV5-6; abundance: .; d_gene: TRBD2; j_gene: TRBJ2-5; CDR3nt: TGTGCCAGCAGCCCCGCGGGGGGAGAGACCCAGTACTTC; CDR3aa: CASSPAGGETQYF
v_gene: TRBV7-9; abundance: .; d_gene: TRBD1; j_gene: TRBJ1-6; CDR3nt: TGTGCCAGCAGCCAGACAGGGACGCTACCCCTCCACTTT; CDR3aa: CASSQTGTLPLHF
v_gene: TRBV2; abundance: .; d_gene: TRBD2; j_gene: TRBJ2-1; CDR3nt: TGTGCCAGCAGGGCCGGGACTAGCGGGGGCAATGAGCAGTTCTTC; CDR3aa: CASRAGTSGGNEQFF